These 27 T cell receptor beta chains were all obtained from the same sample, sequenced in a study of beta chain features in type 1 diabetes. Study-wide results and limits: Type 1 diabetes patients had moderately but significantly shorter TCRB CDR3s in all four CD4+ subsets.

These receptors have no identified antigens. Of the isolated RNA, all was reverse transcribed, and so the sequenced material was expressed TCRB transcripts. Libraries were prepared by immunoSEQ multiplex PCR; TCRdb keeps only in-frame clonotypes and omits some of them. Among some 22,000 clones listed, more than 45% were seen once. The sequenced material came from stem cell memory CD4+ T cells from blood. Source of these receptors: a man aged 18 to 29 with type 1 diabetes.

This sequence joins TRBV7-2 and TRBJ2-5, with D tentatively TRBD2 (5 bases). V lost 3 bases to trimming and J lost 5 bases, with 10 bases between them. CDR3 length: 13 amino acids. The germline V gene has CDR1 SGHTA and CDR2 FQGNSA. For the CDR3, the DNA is TGTGCCAGCAGCTTCGCGGGTACGGAGACCCAGTACTTC. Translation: CASSFAGTETQYF.

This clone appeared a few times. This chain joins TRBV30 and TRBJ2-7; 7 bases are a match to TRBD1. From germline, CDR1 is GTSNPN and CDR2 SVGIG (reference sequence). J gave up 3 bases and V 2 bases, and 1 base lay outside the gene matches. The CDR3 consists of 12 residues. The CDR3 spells CAWSRQGYEQYF. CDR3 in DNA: TGTGCCTGGAGTAGACAGGGCTACGAGCAGTACTTC.

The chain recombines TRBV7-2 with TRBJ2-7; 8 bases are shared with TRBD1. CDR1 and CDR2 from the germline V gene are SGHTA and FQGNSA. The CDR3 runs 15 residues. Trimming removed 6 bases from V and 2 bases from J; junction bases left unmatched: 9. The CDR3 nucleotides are TGTGCCAGCAGACTGGCAGGGGGCCTGCCCTACGAGCAGTACTTC. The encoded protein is CASRLAGGLPYEQYF.

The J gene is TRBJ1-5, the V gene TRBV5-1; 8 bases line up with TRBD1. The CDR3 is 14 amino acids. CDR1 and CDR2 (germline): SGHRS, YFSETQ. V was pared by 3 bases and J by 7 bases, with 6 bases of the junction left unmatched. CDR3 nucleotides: TGCGCCAGCAGCTCGGGACAGGCGGGACAGCCCCAGCATTTT. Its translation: CASSSGQAGQPQHF.

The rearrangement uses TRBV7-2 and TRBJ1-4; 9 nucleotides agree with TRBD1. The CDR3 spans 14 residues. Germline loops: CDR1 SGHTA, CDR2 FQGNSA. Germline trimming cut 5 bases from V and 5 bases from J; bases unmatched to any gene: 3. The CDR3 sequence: CASSLDRGNEKLFF. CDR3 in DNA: TGTGCCAGCAGCCTTGACAGGGGGAATGAAAAACTGTTTTTT.

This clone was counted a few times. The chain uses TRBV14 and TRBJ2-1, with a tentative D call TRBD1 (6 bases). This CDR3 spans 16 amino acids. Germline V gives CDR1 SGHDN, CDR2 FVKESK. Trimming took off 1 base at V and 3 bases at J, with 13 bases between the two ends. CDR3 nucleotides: TGTGCCAGCAGCCAAGGAACAGGGATCATCTACAATGAGCAGTTCTTC. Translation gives CASSQGTGIIYNEQFF.

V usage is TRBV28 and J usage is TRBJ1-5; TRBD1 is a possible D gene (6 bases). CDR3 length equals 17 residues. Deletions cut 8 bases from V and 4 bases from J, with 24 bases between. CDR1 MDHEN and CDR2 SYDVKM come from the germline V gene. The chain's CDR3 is CASGPSLLTGYNQPQHF. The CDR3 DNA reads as TGTGCCAGCGGACCTTCCCTGTTGACAGGCTATAATCAGCCCCAGCATTTT.

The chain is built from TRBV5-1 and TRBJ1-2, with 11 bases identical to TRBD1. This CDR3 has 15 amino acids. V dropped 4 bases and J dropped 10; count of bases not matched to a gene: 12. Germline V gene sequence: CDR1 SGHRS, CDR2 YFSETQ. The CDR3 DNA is TGCGCCAGCAGCAGAGGACAGGGGGCGCGTGAGGACTACACCTTC. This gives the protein CASSRGQGAREDYTF.

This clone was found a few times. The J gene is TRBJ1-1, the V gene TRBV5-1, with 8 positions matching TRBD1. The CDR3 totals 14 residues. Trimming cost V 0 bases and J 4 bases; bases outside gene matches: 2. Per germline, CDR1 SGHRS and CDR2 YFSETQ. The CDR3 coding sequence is TGCGCCAGCAGCTTGGGACAGGGGAGCACTGAAGCTTTCTTT. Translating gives CASSLGQGSTEAFF.

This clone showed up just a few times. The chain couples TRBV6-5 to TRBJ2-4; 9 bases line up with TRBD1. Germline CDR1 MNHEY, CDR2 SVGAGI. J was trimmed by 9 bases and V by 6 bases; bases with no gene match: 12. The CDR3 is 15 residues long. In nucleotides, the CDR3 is TGTGCCAGCAGCGCTTATCCGGGACAGGGAGGCATTCAGTACTTC. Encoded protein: CASSAYPGQGGIQYF.

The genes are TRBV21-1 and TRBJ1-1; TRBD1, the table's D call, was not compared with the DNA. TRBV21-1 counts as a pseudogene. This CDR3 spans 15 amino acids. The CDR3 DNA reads TGTGCCAGCAGCACCTACAGGGTACTGAACACTGAAGCTTTCTTT. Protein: CASSTYRVLNTEAFF.

CDR3 nucleotide sequence: TGTGCCAGCAGTCGGCCGGGACAGCTTGGCACAGATACGCAGTATTTT. This translates into CASSRPGQLGTDTQYF. The chain has TRBV27 and TRBJ2-3, with 7 nucleotides matching TRBD1. Germline V gene sequence: CDR1 MNHEY, CDR2 SMNVEV (reference sequence). The CDR3 has 16 amino acids. The J segment lost 1 base and the V segment lost 5 bases, leaving 9 bases of the junction unmatched.

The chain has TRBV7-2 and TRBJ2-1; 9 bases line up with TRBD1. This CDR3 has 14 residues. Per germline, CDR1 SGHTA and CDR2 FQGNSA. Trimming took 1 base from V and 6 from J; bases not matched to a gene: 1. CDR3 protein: CASSLDRGRNEQFF. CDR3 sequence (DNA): TGTGCCAGCAGCTTAGACAGGGGGCGCAATGAGCAGTTCTTC.

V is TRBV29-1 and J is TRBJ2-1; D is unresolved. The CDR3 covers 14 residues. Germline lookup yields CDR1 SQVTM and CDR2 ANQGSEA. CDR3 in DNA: TGCAGTTTTCGTCGCGTGAGCTCCTACAATGAGCAGTTCTTC. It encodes CSFRRVSSYNEQFF.

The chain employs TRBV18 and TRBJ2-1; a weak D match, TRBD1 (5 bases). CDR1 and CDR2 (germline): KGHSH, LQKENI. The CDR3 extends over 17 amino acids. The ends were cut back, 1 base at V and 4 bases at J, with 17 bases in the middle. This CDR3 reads CASSPLVAADIYNEQFF. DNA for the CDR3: TGTGCCAGCTCACCACTTGTTGCGGCGGACATATACAATGAGCAGTTCTTC.

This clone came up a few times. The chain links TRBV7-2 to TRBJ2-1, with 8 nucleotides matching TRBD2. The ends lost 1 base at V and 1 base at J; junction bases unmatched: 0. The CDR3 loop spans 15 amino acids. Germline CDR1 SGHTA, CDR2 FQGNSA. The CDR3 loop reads CASSLGGRSYNEQFF. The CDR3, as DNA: TGTGCCAGCAGCTTAGGCGGGAGGTCCTACAATGAGCAGTTCTTC.

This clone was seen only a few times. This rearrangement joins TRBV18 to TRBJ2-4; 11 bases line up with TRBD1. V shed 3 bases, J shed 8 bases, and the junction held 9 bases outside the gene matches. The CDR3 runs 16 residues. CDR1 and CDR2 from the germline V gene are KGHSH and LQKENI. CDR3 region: CASSPGQGASGYIQYF. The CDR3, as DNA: TGTGCCAGCTCACCCGGACAGGGGGCTTCGGGTTACATTCAGTACTTC.

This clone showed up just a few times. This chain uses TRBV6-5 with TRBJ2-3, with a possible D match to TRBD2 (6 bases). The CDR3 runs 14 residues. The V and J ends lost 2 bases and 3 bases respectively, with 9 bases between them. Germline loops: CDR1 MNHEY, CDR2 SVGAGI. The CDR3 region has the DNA TGTGCCAGCAGTTACGGTGCGGGGACAGATACGCAGTATTTT. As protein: CASSYGAGTDTQYF.

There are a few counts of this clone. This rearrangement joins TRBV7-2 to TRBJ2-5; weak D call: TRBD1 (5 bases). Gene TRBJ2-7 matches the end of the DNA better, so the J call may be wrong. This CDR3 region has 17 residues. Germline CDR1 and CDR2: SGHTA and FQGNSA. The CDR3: CASSLAQGFGFSYEQYF. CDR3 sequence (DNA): TGTGCCAGCAGCTTAGCCCAGGGATTTGGGTTCTCCTACGAGCAGTACTTC.

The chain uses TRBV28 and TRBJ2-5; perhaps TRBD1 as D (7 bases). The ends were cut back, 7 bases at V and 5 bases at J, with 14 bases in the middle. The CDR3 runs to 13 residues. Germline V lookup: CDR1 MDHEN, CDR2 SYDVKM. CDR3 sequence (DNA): TGTGCCAGCATCCAGGGGGGCGGGGAGACCCAGTACTTC. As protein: CASIQGGGETQYF.

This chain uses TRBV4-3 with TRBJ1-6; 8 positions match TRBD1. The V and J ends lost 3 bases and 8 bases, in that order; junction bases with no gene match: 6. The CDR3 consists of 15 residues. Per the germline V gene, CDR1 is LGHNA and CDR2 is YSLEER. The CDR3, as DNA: TGCGCCAGCAGCCAGCGGACAGGGAAGGATTCACCCCTCCACTTT. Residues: CASSQRTGKDSPLHF.

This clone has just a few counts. The CDR3 loop reads CASRHAGTGVYEQYF. DNA of the CDR3: TGTGCCAGCAGACATGCCGGGACAGGGGTCTACGAGCAGTACTTC. The V and J genes are TRBV28 and TRBJ2-7; 10 nucleotides line up with TRBD1. CDR1 is MDHEN, CDR2 SYDVKM, per germline. The CDR3 length is 15 residues. With 6 bases clipped from V and 3 bases from J, the junction kept 8 bases outside the gene matches.

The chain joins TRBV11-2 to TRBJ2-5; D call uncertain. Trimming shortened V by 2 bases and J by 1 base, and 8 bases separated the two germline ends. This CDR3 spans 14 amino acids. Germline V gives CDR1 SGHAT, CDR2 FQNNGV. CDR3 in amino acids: CASSLLYGQETQYF. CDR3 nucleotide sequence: TGTGCCAGCAGCTTACTTTACGGCCAAGAGACCCAGTACTTC.

The CDR3 DNA reads as TGCGCCAGCAGCTGGGGGTCGACTAGCTCCTACGAGCAGTACTTC. This sequence encodes CASSWGSTSSYEQYF. The gene calls are TRBV5-1 and TRBJ2-7; TRBD2 might be the D (6 bases). The germline gives CDR1 SGHRS, CDR2 YFSETQ. V shed 3 bases and J shed 0 bases, with 13 bases lying between them. The CDR3 runs to 15 residues.

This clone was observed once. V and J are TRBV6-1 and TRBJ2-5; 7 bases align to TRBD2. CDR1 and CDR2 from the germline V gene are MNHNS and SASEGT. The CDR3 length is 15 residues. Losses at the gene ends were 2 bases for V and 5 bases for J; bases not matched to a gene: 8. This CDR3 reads CASSESGLTAETQYF. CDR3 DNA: TGTGCCAGCAGTGAATCGGGACTAACGGCGGAGACCCAGTACTTC.

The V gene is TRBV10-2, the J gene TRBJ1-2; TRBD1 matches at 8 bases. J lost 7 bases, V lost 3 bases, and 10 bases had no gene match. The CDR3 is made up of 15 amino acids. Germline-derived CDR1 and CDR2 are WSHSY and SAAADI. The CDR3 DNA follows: TGCGCCAGCAGTGAATCAGGACAGGGTATCCGTGGCTACACCTTC. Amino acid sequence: CASSESGQGIRGYTF.

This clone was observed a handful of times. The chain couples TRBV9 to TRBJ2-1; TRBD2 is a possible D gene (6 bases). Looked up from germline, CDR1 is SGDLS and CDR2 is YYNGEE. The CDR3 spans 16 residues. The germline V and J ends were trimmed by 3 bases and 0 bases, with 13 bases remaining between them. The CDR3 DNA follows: TGTGCCAGCAGCGGGAGACTAGTCGGCTCCTACAATGAGCAGTTCTTC. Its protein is CASSGRLVGSYNEQFF.